The clone carrying this T cell receptor (beta chain) has just one count. No antigen is known for it. The data were produced by immunoSEQ multiplex PCR, yet TCRdb's version contains in-frame clones alone and is incomplete. The sample includes approximately 2,300,000 clones, around 90% of them seen just once. This specimen comes from a study of shared clonotypes between healthy human individuals. Whole-study context: The study drew on a couple of women and three men aged 18 to 49 as donors. General study results and limits: Generation of non-shared clonotypes was less probable than generation of clonotypes shared by all four donors. What limited the represented genetic and exposure-history diversity was the small number of donors.

Subsets obtained from CD4+ cells comprised CD45RA+ naive and CD45RA-negative memory cells. Germline V gene sequence: CDR1 SGDLS, CDR2 YYNGEE. Trimming took 1 base from V and 3 from J; bases not matched to a gene: 4. CDR3 length: 15 amino acids. The rearrangement uses TRBV9 and TRBJ2-7; TRBD2 aligns across 10 bases. Material: naive CD4+ T cells from PBMCs. Sample subset: CD45RA+ positively selected. This clonotype was obtained from a man aged 18 to 30 in good health. Some clones in this sample may be carry-over from other donors' samples. Here the CDR3 reads CASSVRLAGIYEQYF. CDR3 nucleotide sequence: TGTGCCAGCAGCGTAAGACTAGCGGGCATCTACGAGCAGTACTTC.